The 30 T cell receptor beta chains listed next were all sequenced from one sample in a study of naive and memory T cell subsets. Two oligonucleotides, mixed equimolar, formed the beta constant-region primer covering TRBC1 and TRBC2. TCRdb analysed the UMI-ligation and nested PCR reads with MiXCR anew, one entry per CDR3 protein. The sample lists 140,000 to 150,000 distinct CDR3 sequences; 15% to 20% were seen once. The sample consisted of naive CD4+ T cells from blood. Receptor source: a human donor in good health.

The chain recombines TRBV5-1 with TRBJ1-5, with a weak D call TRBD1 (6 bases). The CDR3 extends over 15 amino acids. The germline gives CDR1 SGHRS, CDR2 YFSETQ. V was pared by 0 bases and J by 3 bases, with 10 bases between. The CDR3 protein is CASSLAGQINQPQHF. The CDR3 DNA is TGCGCCAGCAGCTTGGCCGGACAGATCAATCAGCCCCAGCATTTT.

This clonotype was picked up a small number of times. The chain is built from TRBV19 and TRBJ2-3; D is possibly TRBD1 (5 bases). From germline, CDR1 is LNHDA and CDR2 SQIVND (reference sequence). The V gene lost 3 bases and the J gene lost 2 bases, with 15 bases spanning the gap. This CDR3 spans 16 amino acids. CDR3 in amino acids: CASSIGILGHTDTQYF. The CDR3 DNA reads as TGTGCCAGTAGTATCGGCATTCTGGGGCACACAGATACGCAGTATTTT.

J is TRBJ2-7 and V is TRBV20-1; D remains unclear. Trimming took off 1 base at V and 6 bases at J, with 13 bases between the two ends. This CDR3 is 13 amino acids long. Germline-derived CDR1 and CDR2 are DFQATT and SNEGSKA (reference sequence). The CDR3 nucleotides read TGCAGTGCTAGAGGCCGTCAGTTGGGCGAGCAGTACTTC. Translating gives CSARGRQLGEQYF.

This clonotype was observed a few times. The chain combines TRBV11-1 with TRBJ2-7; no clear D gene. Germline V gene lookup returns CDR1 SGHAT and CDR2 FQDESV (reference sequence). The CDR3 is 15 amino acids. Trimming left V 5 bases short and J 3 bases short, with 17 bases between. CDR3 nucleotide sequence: TGTGCCAGCAGCCAGTGGATCCCCATGGGCTACGAGCAGTACTTC. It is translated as CASSQWIPMGYEQYF.

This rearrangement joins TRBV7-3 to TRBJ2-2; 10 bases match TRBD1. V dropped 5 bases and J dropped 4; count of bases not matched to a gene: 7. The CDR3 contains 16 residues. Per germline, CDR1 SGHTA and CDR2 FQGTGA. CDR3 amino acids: CASSLGDRGGTGELFF. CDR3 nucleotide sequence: TGTGCCAGCAGCCTGGGGGACAGGGGCGGCACCGGGGAGCTGTTTTTT. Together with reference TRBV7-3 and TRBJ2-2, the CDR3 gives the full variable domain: GAGVSQTPSNKVTEKGKYVELRCDPISGHTALYWYRQSLGQGPEFLIYFQGTGAADDSGLPNDRFFAVRPEGSVSTLKIQRTERGDSAVYLCASSLGDRGGTGELFFGEGSRLTVL.

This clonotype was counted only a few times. The CDR3 here is CASSQGASMSNEQFF. CDR3 nucleotides: TGTGCCAGCAGCCAAGGTGCTAGTATGTCCAATGAGCAGTTCTTC. This chain uses TRBV4-2 with TRBJ2-1; the D is unclear. Germline CDR1 is LGHNA and CDR2 is YNFKEQ. The CDR3 contains 15 residues. V was shortened by 1 base and J by 6 bases, with 13 bases between the two germline ends.

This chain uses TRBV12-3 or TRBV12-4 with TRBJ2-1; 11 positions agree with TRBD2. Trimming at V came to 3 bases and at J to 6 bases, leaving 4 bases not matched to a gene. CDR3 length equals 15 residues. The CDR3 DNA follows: TGTGCCAGCAGTTTTACTAGCGGGAGATCCAATGAGCAGTTCTTC. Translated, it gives CASSFTSGRSNEQFF.

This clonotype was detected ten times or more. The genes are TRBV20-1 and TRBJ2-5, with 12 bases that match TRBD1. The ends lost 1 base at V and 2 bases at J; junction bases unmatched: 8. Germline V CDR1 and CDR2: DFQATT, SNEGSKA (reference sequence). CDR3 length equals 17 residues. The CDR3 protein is CSARAPGDRGRQETQYF. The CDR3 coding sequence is TGCAGTGCTAGAGCACCCGGGGACAGGGGGCGACAAGAGACCCAGTACTTC.

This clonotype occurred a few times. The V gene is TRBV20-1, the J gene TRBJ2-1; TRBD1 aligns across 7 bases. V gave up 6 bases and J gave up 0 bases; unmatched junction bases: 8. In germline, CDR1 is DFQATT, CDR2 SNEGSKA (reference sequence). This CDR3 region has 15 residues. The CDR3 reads CSAERGQTSYNEQFF. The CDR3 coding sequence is TGCAGTGCAGAACGGGGACAGACCTCCTACAATGAGCAGTTCTTC.

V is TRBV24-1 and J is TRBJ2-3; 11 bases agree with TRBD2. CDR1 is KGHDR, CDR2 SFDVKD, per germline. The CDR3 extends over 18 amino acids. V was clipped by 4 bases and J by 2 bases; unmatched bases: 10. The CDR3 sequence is CATSDLGLAGSFTDTQYF. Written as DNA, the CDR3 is TGTGCCACCAGTGACCTAGGACTAGCGGGTAGCTTCACAGATACGCAGTATTTT.

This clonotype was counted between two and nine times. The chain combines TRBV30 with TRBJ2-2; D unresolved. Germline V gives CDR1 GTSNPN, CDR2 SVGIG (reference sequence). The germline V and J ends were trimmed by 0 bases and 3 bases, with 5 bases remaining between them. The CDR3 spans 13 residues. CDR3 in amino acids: CAWSVAYTGELFF. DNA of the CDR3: TGTGCCTGGAGTGTAGCCTACACCGGGGAGCTGTTTTTT.

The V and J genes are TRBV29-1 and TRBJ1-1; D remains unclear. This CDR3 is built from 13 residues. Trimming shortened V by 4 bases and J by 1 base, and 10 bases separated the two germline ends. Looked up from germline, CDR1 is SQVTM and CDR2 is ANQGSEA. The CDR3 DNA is TGCAGCGTTGTCCGGGGAAGGAACACTGAAGCTTTCTTT. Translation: CSVVRGRNTEAFF. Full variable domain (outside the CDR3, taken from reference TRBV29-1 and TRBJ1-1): SAVISQKPSRDICQRGTSLTIQCQVDSQVTMMFWYRQQPGQSLTLIATANQGSEATYESGFVIDKFPISRPNLTFSTLTVSNMSPEDSSIYLCSVVRGRNTEAFFGQGTRLTVV.

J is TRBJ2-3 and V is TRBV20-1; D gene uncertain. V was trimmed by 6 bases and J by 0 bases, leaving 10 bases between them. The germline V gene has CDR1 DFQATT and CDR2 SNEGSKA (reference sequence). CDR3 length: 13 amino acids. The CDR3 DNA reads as TGCAGTGCGAGACGGCCTAGCACAGATACGCAGTATTTT. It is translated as CSARRPSTDTQYF.

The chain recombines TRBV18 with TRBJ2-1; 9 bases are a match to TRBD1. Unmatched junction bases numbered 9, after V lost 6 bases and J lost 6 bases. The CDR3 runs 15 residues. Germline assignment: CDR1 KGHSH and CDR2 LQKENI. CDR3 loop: CASSPGTGKFNEQFF. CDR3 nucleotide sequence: TGTGCCAGCTCGCCCGGGACAGGGAAATTCAATGAGCAGTTCTTC.

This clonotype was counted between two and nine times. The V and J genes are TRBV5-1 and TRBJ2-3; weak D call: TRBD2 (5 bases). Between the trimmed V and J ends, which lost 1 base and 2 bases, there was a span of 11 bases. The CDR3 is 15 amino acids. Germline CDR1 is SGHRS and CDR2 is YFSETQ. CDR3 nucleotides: TGCGCCAGCAGCTTGATCTCAGCGGTCACAGATACGCAGTATTTT. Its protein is CASSLISAVTDTQYF.

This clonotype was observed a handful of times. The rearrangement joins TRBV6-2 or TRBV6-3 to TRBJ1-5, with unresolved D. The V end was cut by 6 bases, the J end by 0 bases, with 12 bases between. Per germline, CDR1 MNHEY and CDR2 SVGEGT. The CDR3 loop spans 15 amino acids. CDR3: CASSPGRNSNQPQHF. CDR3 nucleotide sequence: TGTGCCAGCAGCCCCGGACGTAATAGCAATCAGCCCCAGCATTTT.

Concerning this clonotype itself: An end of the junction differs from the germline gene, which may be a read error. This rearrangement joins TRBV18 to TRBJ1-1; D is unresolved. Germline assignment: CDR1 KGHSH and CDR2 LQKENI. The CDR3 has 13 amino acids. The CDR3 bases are TGTGCCAGTTCACCTGTTCGGGGCACTGAAGCTTTCTTT. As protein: CASSPVRGTEAFF.

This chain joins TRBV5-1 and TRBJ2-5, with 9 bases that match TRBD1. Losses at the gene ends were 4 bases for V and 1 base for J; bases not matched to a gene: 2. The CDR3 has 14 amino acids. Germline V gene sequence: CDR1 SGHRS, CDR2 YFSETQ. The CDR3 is CASSTGGSQETQYF. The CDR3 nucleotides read TGCGCCAGCAGCACAGGGGGCTCCCAAGAGACCCAGTACTTC.

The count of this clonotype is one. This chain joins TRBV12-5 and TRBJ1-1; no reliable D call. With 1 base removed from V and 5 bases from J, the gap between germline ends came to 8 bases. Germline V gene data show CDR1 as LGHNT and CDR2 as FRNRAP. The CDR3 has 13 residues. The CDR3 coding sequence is TGTGCTAGTGGTTTGGGTACTGTGACTGAAGCTTTCTTT. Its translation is CASGLGTVTEAFF.

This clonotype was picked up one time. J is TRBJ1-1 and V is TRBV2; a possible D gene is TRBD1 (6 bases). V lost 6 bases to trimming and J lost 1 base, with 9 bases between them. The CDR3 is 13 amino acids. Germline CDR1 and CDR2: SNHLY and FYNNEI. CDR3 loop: CASRVGQNTEAFF. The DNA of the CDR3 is TGTGCCAGCAGGGTGGGACAGAACACTGAAGCTTTCTTT.

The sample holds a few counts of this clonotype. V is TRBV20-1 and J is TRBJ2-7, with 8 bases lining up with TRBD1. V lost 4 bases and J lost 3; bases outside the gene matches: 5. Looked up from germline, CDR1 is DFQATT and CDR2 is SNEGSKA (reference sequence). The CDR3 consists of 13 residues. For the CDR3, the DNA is TGCAGTGCTACCGGGACAGGAGGCTACGAGCAGTACTTC. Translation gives CSATGTGGYEQYF.

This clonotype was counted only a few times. CDR3 bases: TGTGCCAGCAAACGTTCCGGGGGCGGGGAGCTGTTTTTT. Residues: CASKRSGGGELFF. The genes are TRBV2 and TRBJ2-2; tentative D call: TRBD2 (6 bases). The germline V gene encodes CDR1 SNHLY and CDR2 FYNNEI. The CDR3 covers 13 residues. V gave up 7 bases and J gave up 7 bases, with 13 bases separating them.

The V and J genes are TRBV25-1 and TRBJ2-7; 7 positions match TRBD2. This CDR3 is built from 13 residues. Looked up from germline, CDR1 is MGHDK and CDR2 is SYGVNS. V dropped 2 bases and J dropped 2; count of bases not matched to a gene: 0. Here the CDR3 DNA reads TGTGCCAGCAGTGAAGGGAGGGCCTACGAGCAGTACTTC. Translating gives CASSEGRAYEQYF.

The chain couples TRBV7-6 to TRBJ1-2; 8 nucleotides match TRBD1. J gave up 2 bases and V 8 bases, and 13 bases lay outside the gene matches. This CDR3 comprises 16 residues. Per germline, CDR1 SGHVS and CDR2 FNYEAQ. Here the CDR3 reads CASPPSGRTGNYGYTF. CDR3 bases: TGTGCCAGCCCCCCTAGCGGGAGGACAGGGAACTATGGCTACACCTTC.

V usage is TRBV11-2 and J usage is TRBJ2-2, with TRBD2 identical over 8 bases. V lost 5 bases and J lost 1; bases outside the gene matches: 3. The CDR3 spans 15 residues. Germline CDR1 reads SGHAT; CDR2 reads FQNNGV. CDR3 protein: CASSTTSGNTGELFF. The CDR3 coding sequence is TGTGCCAGCAGCACCACTAGCGGGAACACCGGGGAGCTGTTTTTT. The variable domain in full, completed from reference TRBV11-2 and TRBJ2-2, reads EAGVAQSPRYKIIEKRQSVAFWCNPISGHATLYWYQQILGQGPKLLIQFQNNGVVDDSQLPKDRFSAERLKGVDSTLKIQPAKLEDSAVYLCASSTTSGNTGELFFGEGSRLTVL.

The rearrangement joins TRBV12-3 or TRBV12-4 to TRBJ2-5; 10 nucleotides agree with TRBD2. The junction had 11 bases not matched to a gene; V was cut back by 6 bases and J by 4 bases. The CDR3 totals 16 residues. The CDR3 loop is CASRSRGLAGVETQYF. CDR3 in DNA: TGTGCCAGCAGGTCGCGGGGGCTAGCGGGAGTAGAGACCCAGTACTTC.

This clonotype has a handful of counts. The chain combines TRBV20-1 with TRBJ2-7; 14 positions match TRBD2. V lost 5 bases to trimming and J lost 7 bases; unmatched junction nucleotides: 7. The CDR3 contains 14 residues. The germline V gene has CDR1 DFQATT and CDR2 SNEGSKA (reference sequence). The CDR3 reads CSAGGLAGEFEQYF. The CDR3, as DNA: TGCAGTGCTGGGGGACTAGCGGGAGAGTTTGAGCAGTACTTC.

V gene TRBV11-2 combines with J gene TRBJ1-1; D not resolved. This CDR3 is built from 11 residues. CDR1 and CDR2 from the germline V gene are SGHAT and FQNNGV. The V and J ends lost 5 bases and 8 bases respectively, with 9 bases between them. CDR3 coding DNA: TGTGCCAGCAGCGTGAGCAGAGAAGCTTTCTTT. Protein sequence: CASSVSREAFF.

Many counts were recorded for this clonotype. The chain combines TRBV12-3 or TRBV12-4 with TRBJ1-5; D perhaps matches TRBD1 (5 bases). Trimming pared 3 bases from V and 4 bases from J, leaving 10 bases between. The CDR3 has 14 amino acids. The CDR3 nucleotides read TGTGCCAGCAGTTTTGGGGCAGCTAATCAGCCCCAGCATTTT. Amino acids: CASSFGAANQPQHF.

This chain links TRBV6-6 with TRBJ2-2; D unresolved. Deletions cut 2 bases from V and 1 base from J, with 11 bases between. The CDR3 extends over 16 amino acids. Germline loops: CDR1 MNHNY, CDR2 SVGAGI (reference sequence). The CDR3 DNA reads TGTGCCAGCAGTTACGAGCGCAAGTGGAACACCGGGGAGCTGTTTTTT. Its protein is CASSYERKWNTGELFF.